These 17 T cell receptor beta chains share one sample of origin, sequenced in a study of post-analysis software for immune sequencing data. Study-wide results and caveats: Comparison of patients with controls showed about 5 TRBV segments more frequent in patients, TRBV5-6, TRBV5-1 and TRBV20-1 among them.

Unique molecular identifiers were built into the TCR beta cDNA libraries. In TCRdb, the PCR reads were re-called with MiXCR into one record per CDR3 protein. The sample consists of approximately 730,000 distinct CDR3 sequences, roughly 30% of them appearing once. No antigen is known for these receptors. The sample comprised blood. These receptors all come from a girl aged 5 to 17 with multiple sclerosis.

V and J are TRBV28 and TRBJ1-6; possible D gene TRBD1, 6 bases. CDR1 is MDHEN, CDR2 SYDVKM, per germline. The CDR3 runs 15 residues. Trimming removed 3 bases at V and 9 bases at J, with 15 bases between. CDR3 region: CASSFSRGLSSPLHF. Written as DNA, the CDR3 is TGTGCCAGCAGTTTTTCACGGGGGCTAAGTTCACCCCTCCACTTT.

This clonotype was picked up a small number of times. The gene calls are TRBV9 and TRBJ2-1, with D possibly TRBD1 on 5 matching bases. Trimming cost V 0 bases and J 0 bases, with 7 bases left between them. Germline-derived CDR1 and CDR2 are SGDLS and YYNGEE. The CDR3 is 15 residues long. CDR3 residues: CASSVADSSYNEQFF. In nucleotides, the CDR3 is TGTGCCAGCAGCGTAGCAGACAGCTCCTACAATGAGCAGTTCTTC.

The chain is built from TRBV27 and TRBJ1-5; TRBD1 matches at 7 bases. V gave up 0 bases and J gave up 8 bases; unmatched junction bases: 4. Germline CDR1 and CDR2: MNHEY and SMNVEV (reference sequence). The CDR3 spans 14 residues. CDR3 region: CASSLSGRGEPQHF. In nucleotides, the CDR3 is TGTGCCAGCAGTTTATCTGGCAGGGGGGAGCCCCAGCATTTT.

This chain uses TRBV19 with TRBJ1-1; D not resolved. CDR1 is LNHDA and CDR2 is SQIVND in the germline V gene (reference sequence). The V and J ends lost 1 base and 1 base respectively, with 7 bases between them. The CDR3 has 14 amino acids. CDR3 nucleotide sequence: TGTGCCAGTAGTATAGCCAGGAGGAACACTGAAGCTTTCTTT. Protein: CASSIARRNTEAFF.

The CDR3 DNA sequence: TGTGCCAGCAGTTTTGGGACTAGCGGAACTAGCACAGATACGCAGTATTTT. It specifies CASSFGTSGTSTDTQYF. V usage is TRBV12-3 or TRBV12-4 and J usage is TRBJ2-3; TRBD2 matches 11 bases. The CDR3 is made up of 17 amino acids. Losses at the gene ends were 3 bases for V and 0 bases for J; bases not matched to a gene: 5.

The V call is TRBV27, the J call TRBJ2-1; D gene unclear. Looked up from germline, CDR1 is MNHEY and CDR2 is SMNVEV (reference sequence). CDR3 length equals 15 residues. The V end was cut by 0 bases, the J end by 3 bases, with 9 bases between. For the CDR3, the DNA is TGTGCCAGCAGTTTATCTTGGGGTTACTACAATGAGCAGTTCTTC. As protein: CASSLSWGYYNEQFF.

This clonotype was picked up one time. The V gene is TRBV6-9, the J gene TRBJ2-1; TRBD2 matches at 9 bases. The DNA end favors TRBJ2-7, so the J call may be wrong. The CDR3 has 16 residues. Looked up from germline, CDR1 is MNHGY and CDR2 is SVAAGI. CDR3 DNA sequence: TGTGCCAGCAGTCAGGTCGCGGGGGGGCCGAACAATGAGCAGTACTTC. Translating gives CASSQVAGGPNNEQYF.

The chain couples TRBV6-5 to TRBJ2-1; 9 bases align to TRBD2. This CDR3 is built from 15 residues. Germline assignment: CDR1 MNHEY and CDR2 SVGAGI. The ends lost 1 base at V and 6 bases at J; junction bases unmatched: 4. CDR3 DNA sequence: TGTGCCAGCAGTTACTTGGCGGGAGGGTTCAATGAGCAGTTCTTC. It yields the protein CASSYLAGGFNEQFF.

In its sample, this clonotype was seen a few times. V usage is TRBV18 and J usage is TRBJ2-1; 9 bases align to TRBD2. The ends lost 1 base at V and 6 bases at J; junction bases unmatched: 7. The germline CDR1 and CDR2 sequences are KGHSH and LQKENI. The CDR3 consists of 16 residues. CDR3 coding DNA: TGTGCCAGCTCACCACTAGCGGGAGACCGGATCAATGAGCAGTTCTTC. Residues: CASSPLAGDRINEQFF.

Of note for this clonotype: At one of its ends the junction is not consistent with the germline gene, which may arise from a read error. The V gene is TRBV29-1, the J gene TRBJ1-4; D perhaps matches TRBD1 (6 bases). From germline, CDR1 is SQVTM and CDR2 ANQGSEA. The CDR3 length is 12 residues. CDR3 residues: CSVEGAGEKRFF. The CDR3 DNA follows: TGCAGCGTTGAGGGGGCCGGTGAAAAACGGTTTTTT.

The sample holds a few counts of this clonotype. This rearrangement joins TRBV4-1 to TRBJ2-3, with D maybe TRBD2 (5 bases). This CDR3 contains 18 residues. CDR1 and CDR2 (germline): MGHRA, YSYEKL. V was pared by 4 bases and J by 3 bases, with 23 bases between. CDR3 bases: TGCGCCAGCAGCCCTGGCCGAAACGACTACCCCCTTACAGATACGCAGTATTTT. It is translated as CASSPGRNDYPLTDTQYF.

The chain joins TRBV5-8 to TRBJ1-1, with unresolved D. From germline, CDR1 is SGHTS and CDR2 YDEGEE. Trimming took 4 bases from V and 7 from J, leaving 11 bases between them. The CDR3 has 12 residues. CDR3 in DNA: TGTGCCAGCAGCCAGGCAGGCCTTGAAGCTTTCTTT. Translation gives CASSQAGLEAFF.

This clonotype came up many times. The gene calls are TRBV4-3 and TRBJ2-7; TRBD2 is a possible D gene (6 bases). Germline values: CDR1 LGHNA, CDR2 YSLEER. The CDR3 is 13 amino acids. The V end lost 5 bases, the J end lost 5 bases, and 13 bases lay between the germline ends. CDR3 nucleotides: TGCGCCAGCAGCGGACGACTAGGGAACGAGCAGTACTTC. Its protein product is CASSGRLGNEQYF.

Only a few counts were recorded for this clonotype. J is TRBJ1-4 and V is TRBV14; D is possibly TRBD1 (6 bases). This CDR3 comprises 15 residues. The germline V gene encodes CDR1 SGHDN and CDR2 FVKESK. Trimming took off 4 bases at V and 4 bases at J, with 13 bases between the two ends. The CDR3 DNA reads TGTGCCAGCAGCCGCCGACAGGTCCTTAATGAAAAACTGTTTTTT. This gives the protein CASSRRQVLNEKLFF. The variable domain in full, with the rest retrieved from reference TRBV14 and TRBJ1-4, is EAGVTQFPSHSVIEKGQTVTLRCDPISGHDNLYWYRRVMGKEIKFLLHFVKESKQDESGMPNNRFLAERTGGTYSTLKVQPAELEDSGVYFCASSRRQVLNEKLFFGSGTQLSVL.

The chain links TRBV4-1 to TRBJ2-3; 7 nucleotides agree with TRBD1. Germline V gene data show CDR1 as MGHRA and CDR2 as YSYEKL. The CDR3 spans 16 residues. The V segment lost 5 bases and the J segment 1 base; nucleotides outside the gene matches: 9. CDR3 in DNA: TGCGCCAGCAGCTACGCCCGACAGGGAGGCACAGATACGCAGTATTTT. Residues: CASSYARQGGTDTQYF.

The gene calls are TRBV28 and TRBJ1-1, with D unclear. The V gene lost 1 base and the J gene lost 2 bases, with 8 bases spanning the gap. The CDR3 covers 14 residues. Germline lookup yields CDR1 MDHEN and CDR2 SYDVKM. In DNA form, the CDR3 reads TGTGCCAGCAGTTTATACATGGACAACACTGAAGCTTTCTTT. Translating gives CASSLYMDNTEAFF.

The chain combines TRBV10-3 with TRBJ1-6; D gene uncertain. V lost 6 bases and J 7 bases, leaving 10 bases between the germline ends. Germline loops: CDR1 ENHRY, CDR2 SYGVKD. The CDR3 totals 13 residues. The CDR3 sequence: CAIREQMNSPLHF. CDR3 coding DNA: TGTGCCATCAGGGAACAGATGAATTCACCCCTCCACTTT.